One sample yielded the 2 T cell receptor beta chains listed below, sequenced in a study of T-cell reconstitution after alpha-beta-depleted transplantation in children. The library targeted TCRbeta and was prepared with unique molecular identifiers. TCRdb called the PCR reads again in MiXCR, with one record for every CDR3 protein. The sample carries about 500,000 distinct CDR3 sequences, around a third recorded once. This specimen consisted of PBMCs from the stem cell graft donor, obtained from the stem cell graft. The receptors come from a human donor who donated a stem cell graft to a child with aplastic anemia.

V is TRBV30 and J is TRBJ1-1; D is ambiguous. Germline V CDR1 and CDR2: GTSNPN, SVGIG (reference sequence). Trimming took off 4 bases at V and 5 bases at J, with 11 bases between the two ends. The CDR3 is made up of 12 amino acids. The CDR3 nucleotides read TGTGCCTGGAAGCGCGCGACGACTGAAGCTTTCTTT. Protein sequence: CAWKRATTEAFF.

This clonotype was seen a few times. This chain joins TRBV6-1 and TRBJ2-5; the match to TRBD2 covers 11 bases. The CDR3 covers 14 residues. Unmatched junction bases numbered 8, after V lost 6 bases and J lost 8 bases. Looked up from germline, CDR1 is MNHNS and CDR2 is SASEGT. The CDR3 coding sequence is TGTGCCAGCAGCCCTGGGCTAGCGGGAGGTACCCAGTACTTC. This gives the protein CASSPGLAGGTQYF.